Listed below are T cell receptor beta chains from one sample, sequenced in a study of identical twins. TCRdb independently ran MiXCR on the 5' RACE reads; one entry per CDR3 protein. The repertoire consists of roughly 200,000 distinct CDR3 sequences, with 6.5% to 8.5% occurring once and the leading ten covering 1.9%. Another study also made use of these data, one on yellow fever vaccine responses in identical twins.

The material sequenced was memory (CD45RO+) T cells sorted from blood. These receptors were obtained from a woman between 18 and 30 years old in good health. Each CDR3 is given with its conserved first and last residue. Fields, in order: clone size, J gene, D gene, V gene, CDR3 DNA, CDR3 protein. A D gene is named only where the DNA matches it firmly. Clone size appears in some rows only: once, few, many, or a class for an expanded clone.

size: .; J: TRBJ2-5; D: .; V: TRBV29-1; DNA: TGCAGCGTTGAGGAAAGGGAGCGGGAGACCCAGTACTTC; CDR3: CSVEERERETQYF
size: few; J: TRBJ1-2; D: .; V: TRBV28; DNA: TGTGCCAGCCTCGGGAACAGGGCCCCTTTTAACTATGGCTACACCTTC; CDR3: CASLGNRAPFNYGYTF
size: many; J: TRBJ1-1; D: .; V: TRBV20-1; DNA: TGCAGTGCGCCCTCCCAGGGTCGAGGGGACACTGAAGCTTTCTTT; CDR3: CSAPSQGRGDTEAFF
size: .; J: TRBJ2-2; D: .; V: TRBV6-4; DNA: TGTGCCAGCAGTCCCAAGGAAGGAGCGACTGGGGAGCTGTTTTTT; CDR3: CASSPKEGATGELFF
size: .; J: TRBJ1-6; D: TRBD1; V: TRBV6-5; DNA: TGTGCCAGCAGTTTACAGGGGAACAATTCACCCCTCCACTTT; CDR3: CASSLQGNNSPLHF
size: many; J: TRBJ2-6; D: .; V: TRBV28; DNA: TGTGCCAGCAGCCAGGAGGGGGTGAGTGGGGCCAACGTCCTGACTTTC; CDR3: CASSQEGVSGANVLTF
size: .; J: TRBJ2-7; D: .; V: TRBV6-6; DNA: TGTGCCAGCAGCACTACGGGGCGAGAGCAGTACTTC; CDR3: CASSTTGREQYF
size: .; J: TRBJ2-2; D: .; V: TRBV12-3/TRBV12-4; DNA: TGTGCCAGCAGCAAGACTAGGTCGGCCGGGGAGCTGTTTTTT; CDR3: CASSKTRSAGELFF
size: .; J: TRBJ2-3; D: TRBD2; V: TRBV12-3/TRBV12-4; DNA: TGTACCCGCAGCTCCCCTAGCGGGAGGGCCCGTATGGTTGATACGCAGTATTTT; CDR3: CTRSSPSGRARMVDTQYF
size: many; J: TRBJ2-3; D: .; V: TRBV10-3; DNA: TGTGCCATCGCTAACTACACAGATACGCAGTATTTT; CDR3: CAIANYTDTQYF
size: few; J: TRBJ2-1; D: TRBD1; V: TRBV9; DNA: TGTGCCAGCAGCGTAGGTGTGGGGGGGACAGGGGTCCGATATGAGCAGTTCTTC; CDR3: CASSVGVGGTGVRYEQFF
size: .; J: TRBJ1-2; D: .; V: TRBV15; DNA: TGTGCCACCAGCAGCCCTACAGGGATGAGTGGCTACACCTTC; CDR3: CATSSPTGMSGYTF
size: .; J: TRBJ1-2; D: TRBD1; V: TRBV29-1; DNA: TGCAGCGTCGGACAGGGGGCACATGGCTACACCTTC; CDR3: CSVGQGAHGYTF
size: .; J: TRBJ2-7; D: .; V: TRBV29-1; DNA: TGCAGCGTTTTAAGCGGAACAAACTACGAGCAGTACTTC; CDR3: CSVLSGTNYEQYF
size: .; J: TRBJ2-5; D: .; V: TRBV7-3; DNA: TGTGCCAGCAGCATGAGGGGGGGGCCCCAAGAGACCCAGTACTTC; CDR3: CASSMRGGPQETQYF
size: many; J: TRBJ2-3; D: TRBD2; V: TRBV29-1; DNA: TGCAGCGTTGGAGGGGCTAGCGGCCAGACAGATACGCAGTATTTT; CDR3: CSVGGASGQTDTQYF
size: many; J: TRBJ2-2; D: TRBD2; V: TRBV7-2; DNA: TGTGCCAGCGGTGTAGGACTAGCGGGCGGGACCGGGGAGCTGTTTTTT; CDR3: CASGVGLAGGTGELFF
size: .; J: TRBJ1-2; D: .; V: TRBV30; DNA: TGTGCCTGGAGCCGAGACTATGGCTACACCTTC; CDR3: CAWSRDYGYTF
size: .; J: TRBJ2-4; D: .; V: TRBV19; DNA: TGTGCCAGTAGTATGGGGCTAGCCAAAAACATTCAGTACTTC; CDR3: CASSMGLAKNIQYF
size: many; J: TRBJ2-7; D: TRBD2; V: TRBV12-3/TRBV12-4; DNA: TGTGCCAGCAGCCGGACTAGCGGGAAATACGAGCAGTACTTC; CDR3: CASSRTSGKYEQYF
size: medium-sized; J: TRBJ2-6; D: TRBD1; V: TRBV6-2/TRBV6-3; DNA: TGTGCCAGCGGTACAGGGGACGGGGCCAACGTCCTGACTTTC; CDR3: CASGTGDGANVLTF
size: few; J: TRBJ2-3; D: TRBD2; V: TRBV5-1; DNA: TGCGCCAGCAGCCCATCCCGGGGGAGCGGGAGTACAGATACGCAGTATTTT; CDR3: CASSPSRGSGSTDTQYF
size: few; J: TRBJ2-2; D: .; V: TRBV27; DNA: TGTGCCAGCAGTTTTCAACTGACTCACACCGGGGAGCTGTTTTTT; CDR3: CASSFQLTHTGELFF
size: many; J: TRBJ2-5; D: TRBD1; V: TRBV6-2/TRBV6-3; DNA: TGTGCCAGCAGTTCCCTCTCGGGCAGGGGGCTAGAGACCCAGTACTTC; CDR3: CASSSLSGRGLETQYF
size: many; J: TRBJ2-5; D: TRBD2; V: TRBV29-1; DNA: TGCAGCGTCCCTAGCGGGAGCGGAGAGACCCAGTACTTC; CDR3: CSVPSGSGETQYF
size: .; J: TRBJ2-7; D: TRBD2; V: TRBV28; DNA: TGTGCCGCAGGGGGTCGGACTAGCGGGATAAAGCAGTACTTC; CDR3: CAAGGRTSGIKQYF
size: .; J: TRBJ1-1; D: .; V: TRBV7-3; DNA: TGTGCCAGCAGCTTTGGGGCGAACACTGAAGCTTTCTTT; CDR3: CASSFGANTEAFF
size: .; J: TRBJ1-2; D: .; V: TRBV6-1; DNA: TGTGCCAGCAGTGAAATTATTGGCAGGGCGGATGGCTACACCTTC; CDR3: CASSEIIGRADGYTF
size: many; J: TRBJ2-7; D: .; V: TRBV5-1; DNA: TGCGCCAGTGCACAGGGCTACGAGCAGTACTTC; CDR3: CASAQGYEQYF
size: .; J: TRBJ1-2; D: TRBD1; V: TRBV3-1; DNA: TGTGCCAGCAGCCAAGATAGGGGAACAGGGGGCGGCTACACCTTC; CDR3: CASSQDRGTGGGYTF
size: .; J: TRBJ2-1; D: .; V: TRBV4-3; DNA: TGCGCCAGCAGCCAAGATAATCATGTAGTTTCGCAGTTCTTC; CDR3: CASSQDNHVVSQFF
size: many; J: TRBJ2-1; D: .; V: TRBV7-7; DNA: TGTGCTAGCAGCTTAGAACCCACCCTCGGACATGAGCAGTTCTTC; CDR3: CASSLEPTLGHEQFF
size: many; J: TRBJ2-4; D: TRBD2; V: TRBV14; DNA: TGTGCCAGCAGCCAACTTCGCGGGGGGGGGAACATTCAGTACTTC; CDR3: CASSQLRGGGNIQYF
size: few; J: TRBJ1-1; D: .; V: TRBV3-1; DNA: TGTGCCAGCACGGGGAAGAACACTGAAGCTTTCTTT; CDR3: CASTGKNTEAFF
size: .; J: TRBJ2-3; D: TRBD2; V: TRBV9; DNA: TGTGCCAGCAGCGTAGGGAGCGGGGGGGCCAGTATCCCAGATACGCAGTATTTT; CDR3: CASSVGSGGASIPDTQYF
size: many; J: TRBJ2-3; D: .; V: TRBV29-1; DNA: TGCAGCGTTGGGATAGCACCAGATACGCAGTATTTT; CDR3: CSVGIAPDTQYF
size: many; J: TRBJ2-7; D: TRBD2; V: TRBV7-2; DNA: TGTGCCAGCAGCTTAGTGCCGTATGGAGCGGGAGGTGCCGAGCAGTACTTC; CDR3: CASSLVPYGAGGAEQYF
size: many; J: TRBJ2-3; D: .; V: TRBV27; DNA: TGTGCCAGCAGCCGTGGACAGATGAATTTCGATACGCAGTATTTT; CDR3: CASSRGQMNFDTQYF
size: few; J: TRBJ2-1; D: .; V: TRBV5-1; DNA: TGCGCCAGCAGCCCGACCCCTCCCCTAGACAGGAGGGCCGACAATGAGCAGTTCTTC; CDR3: CASSPTPPLDRRADNEQFF
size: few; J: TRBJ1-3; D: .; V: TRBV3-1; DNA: TGTGCCAGCAGCCCCCCCCACACTCTCAGCTCTGGAAACACCATATATTTT; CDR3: CASSPPHTLSSGNTIYF